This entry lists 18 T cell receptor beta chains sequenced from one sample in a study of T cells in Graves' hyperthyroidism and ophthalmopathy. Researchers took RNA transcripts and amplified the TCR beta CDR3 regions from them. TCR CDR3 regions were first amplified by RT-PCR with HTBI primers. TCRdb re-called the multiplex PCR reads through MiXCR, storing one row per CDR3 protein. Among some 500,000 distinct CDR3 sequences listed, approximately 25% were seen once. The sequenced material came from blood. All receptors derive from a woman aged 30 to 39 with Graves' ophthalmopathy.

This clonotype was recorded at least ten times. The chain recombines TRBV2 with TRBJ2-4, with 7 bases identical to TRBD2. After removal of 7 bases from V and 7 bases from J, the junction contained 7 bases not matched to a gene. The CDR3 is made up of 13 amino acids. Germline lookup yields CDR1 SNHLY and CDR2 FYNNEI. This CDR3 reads CASTLGGLNIQYF. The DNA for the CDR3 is TGTGCCAGCACCCTGGGAGGGTTGAACATTCAGTACTTC.

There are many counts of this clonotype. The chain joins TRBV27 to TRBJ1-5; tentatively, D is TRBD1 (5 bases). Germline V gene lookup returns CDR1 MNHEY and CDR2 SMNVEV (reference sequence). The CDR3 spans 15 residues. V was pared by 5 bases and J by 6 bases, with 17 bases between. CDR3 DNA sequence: TGTGCCAGCAGTCAACTGGGGGGAGGCGGTCAGCCCCAGCATTTT. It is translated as CASSQLGGGGQPQHF.

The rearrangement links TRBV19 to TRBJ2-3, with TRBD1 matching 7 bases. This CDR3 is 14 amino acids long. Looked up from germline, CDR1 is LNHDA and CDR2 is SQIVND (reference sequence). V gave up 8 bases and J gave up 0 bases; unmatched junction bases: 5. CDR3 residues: CASRTGPSTDTQYF. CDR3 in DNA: TGTGCCAGTCGGACAGGACCCAGCACAGATACGCAGTATTTT.

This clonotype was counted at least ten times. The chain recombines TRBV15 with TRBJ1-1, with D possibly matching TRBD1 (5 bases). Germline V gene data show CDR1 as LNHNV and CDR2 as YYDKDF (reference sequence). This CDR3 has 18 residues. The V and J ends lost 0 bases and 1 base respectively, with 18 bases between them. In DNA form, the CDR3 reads TGTGCCACCAGCAGAGAGTTAAGGACACTATTTCAGAACACTGAAGCTTTCTTT. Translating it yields CATSRELRTLFQNTEAFF.

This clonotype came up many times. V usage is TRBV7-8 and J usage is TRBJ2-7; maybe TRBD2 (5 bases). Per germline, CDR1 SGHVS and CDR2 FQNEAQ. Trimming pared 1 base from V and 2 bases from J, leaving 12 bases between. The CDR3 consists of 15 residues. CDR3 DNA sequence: TGTGCCAGCAGCTTAGTTTCCGGGATCCCCTACGAGCAGTACTTC. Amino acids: CASSLVSGIPYEQYF. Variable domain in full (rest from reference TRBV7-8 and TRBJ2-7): GAGVSQSPRYKVAKRGQDVALRCDPISGHVSLFWYQQALGQGPEFLTYFQNEAQLDKSGLPSDRFFAERPEGSVSTLKIQRTQQEDSAVYLCASSLVSGIPYEQYFGPGTRLTVT.

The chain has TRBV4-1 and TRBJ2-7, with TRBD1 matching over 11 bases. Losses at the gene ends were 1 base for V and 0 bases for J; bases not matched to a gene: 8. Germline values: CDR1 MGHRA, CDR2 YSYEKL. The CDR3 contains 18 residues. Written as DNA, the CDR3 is TGCGCCAGCAGCCAAGTTACCACCGGGACAGGGGGCTCCTACGAGCAGTACTTC. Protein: CASSQVTTGTGGSYEQYF.

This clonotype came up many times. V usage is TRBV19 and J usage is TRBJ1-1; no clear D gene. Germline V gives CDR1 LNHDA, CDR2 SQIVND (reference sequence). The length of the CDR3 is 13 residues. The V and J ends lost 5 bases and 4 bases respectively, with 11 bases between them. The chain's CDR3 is CASSEQTGTEAFF. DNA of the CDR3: TGTGCCAGTAGTGAACAGACGGGCACTGAAGCTTTCTTT.

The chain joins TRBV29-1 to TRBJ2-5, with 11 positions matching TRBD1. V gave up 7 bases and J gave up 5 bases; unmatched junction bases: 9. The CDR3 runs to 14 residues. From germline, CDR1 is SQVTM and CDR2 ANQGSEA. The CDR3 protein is CSAWTGGIRETQYF. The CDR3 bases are TGCAGCGCCTGGACAGGGGGCATCAGGGAGACCCAGTACTTC.

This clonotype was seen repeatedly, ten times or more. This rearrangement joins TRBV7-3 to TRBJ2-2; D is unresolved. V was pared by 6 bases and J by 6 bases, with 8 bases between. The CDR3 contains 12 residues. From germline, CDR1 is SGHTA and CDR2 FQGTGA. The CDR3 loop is CASSKEAGELFF. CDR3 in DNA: TGTGCCAGCAGTAAAGAAGCCGGGGAGCTGTTTTTT.

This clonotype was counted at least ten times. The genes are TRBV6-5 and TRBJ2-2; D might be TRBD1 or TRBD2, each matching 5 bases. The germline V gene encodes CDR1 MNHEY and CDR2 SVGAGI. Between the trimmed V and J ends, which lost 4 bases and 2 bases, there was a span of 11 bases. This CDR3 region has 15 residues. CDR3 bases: TGTGCCAGCAGTTTGGGGGTACCAAACACCGGGGAGCTGTTTTTT. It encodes CASSLGVPNTGELFF.

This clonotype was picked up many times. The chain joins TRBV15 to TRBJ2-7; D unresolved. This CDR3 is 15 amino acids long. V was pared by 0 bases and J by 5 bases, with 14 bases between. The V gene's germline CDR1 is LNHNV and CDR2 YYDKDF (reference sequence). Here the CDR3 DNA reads TGTGCCACCAGCAGAGATTTAAGCGAGAGCGACGAGCAGTACTTC. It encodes CATSRDLSESDEQYF.

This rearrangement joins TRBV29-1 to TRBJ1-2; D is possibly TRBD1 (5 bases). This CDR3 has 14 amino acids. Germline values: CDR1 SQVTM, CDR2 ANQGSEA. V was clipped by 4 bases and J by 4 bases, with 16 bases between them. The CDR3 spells CSVGAGRASYGYTF. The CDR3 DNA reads TGCAGCGTTGGGGCAGGGCGAGCGAGCTATGGCTACACCTTC.

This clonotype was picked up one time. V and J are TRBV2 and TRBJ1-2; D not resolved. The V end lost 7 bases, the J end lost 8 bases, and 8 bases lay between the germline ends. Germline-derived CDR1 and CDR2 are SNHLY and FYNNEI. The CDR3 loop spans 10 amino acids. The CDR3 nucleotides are TGTGCCAGCAAGCAGTTGGGCTACACCTTC. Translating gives CASKQLGYTF. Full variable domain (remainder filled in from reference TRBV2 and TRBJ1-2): EPEVTQTPSHQVTQMGQEVILRCVPISNHLYFYWYRQILGQKVEFLVSFYNNEISEKSEIFDDQFSVERPDGSNFTLKIRSTKLEDSAMYFCASKQLGYTFGSGTRLTVV.

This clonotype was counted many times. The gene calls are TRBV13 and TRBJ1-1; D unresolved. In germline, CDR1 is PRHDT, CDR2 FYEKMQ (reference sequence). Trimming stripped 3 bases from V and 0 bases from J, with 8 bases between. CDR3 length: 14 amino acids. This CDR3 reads CASSLRELNTEAFF. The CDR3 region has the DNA TGTGCCAGCAGCTTGAGGGAATTGAACACTGAAGCTTTCTTT.

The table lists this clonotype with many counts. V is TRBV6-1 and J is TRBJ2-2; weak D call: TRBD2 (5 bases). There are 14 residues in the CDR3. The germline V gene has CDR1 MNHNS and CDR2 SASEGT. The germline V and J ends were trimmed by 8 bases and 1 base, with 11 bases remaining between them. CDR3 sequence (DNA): TGTGCCAGCGGGAGAACTAGGAACACCGGGGAGCTGTTTTTT. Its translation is CASGRTRNTGELFF.

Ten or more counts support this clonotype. CDR3: CASSFVGGDSTDTQYF. The CDR3 nucleotides read TGTGCCAGCAGCTTCGTCGGGGGGGATAGCACAGATACGCAGTATTTT. The genes are TRBV11-3 and TRBJ2-3; 8 positions agree with TRBD2. Trimming at V came to 3 bases and at J to 0 bases, leaving 5 bases not matched to a gene. CDR3 length: 16 residues. Per germline, CDR1 SGHNT and CDR2 YENEEA.

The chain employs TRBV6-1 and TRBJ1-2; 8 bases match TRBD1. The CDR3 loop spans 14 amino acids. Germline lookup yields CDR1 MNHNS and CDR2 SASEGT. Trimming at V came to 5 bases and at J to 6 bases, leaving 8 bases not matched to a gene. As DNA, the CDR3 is TGTGCCAGCAGTCGGACAGGGTCTGTGGATGGCTACACCTTC. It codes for CASSRTGSVDGYTF.

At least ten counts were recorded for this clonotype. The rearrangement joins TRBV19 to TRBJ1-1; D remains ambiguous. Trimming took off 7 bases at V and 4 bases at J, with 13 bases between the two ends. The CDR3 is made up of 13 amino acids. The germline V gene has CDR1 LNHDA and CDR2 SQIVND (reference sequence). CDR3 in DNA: TGTGCCAGTACCCGCGAAAAAACCACTGAAGCTTTCTTT. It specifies CASTREKTTEAFF.